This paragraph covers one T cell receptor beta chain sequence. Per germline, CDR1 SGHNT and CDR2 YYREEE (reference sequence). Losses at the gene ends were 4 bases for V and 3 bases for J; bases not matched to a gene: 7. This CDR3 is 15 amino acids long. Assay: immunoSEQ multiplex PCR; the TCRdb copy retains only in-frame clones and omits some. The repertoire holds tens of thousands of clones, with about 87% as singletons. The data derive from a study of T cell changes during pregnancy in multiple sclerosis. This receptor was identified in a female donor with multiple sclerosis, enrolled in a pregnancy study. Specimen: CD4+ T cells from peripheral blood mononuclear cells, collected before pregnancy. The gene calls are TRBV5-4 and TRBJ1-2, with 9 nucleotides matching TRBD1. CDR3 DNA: TGTGCCAGCAGCGCCAACCGGGACAGGGACTATGGCTACACCTTC. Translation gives CASSANRDRDYGYTF. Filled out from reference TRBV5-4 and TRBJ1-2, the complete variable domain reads ETGVTQSPTHLIKTRGQQVTLRCSSQSGHNTVSWYQQALGQGPQFIFQYYREEENGRGNFPPRFSGLQFPNYSSELNVNALELDDSALYLCASSANRDRDYGYTFGSGTRLTVV.